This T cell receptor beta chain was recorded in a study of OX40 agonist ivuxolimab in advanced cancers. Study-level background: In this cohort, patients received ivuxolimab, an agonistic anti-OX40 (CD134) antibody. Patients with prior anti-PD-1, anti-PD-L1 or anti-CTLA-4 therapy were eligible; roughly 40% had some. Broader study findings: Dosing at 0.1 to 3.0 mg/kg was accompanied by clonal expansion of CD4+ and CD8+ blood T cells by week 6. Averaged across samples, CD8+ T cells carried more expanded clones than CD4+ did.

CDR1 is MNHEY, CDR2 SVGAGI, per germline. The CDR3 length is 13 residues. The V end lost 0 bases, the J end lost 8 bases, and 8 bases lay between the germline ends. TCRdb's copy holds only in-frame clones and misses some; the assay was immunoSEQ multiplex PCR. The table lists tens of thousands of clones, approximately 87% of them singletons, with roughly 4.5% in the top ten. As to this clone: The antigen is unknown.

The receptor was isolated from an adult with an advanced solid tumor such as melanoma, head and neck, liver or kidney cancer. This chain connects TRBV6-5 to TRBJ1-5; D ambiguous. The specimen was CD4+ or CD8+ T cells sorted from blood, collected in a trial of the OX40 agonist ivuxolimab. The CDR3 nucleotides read TGTGCCAGCAGTTACTCTTTTGGGGAGCCCCAGCATTTT. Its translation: CASSYSFGEPQHF.